Below, 24 T cell receptor beta chains from the same sample are listed, as sequenced in a study of human T cells and chemical hapten exposure. The time point here: patch test 1, 2 weeks after DPC sensitization. Treatment of the sample: therapeutic diphenylcyclopropenone sensitization with weekly scalp DPC. One entry per CDR3 protein, called by TCRdb with MiXCR from the RACE reads. In the table there are 85,000 or so distinct CDR3 sequences, about 10% of which are singletons. This specimen was whole blood, taken in connection with sensitization to the hapten diphenylcyclopropenone (DPC). The receptors here all came from a woman aged 45-65 years with alopecia areata. Some clones in this sample may be carry-over from other donors' samples.

The chain recombines TRBV27 with TRBJ2-6, with D possibly matching TRBD1 (7 bases). Germline V gene data show CDR1 as MNHEY and CDR2 as SMNVEV (reference sequence). This CDR3 has 19 residues. The V and J ends lost 7 bases and 2 bases respectively, with 24 bases between them. This CDR3 is CASTGDSLIRRPGANVLTF. Here the CDR3 DNA reads TGTGCCAGCACGGGGGACAGCCTAATTAGACGACCTGGGGCCAACGTCCTGACTTTC.

This clonotype was detected ten times or more. This sequence joins TRBV6-2 or TRBV6-3 and TRBJ1-2; 12 nucleotides align to TRBD1. The CDR3 totals 14 residues. The J segment lost 8 bases and the V segment lost 6 bases, leaving 7 bases of the junction unmatched. CDR1 and CDR2 (germline): MNHEY, SVGEGT. The CDR3 region is CASRSGTGGLGYTF. The CDR3 bases are TGTGCCAGCAGGTCCGGGACAGGGGGCCTGGGCTACACCTTC.

This clonotype was counted between two and nine times. The chain carries TRBV12-5 and TRBJ2-3; 9 bases are a match to TRBD1. The CDR3 is made up of 15 amino acids. Germline values: CDR1 LGHNT, CDR2 FRNRAP. With V trimmed by 6 bases and J by 2 bases, 6 bases remained unmatched. The CDR3 loop is CASGSGQGITDTQYF. DNA of the CDR3: TGTGCTAGTGGGTCAGGACAGGGGATCACAGATACGCAGTATTTT. Complete variable domain (other parts from reference TRBV12-5 and TRBJ2-3): DARVTQTPRHKVTEMGQEVTMRCQPILGHNTVFWYRQTMMQGLELLAYFRNRAPLDDSGMPKDRFSAEMPDATLATLKIQPSEPRDSAVYFCASGSGQGITDTQYFGPGTRLTVL.

The V and J genes are TRBV18 and TRBJ2-2; D assignment may be TRBD1 or TRBD2 (5 bases each). Trimming took 1 base from V and 12 from J, leaving 24 bases between them. The CDR3 has 17 amino acids. Germline V gene sequence: CDR1 KGHSH, CDR2 LQKENI. As DNA, the CDR3 is TGTGCCAGCTCACCACTGAGGCAATTGGGCATAACGGGGCAGCTGTTTTTT. Translating it yields CASSPLRQLGITGQLFF.

This clonotype was counted only a few times. The chain couples TRBV2 to TRBJ2-4; possibly TRBD1 for D (6 bases). V lost 2 bases to trimming and J lost 0 bases, with 26 bases between them. The CDR3 covers 21 residues. Germline V gene lookup returns CDR1 SNHLY and CDR2 FYNNEI. DNA of the CDR3: TGTGCCAGCAGTGAAAACCTCGCGGCTAGCAGGGGTCGGGGAGCCAAAAACATTCAGTACTTC. Translating it yields CASSENLAASRGRGAKNIQYF.

This clonotype was picked up many times. The J gene is TRBJ1-1, the V gene TRBV18, with 10 bases that match TRBD1. Germline V gene lookup returns CDR1 KGHSH and CDR2 LQKENI. The CDR3 spans 14 residues. Losses at the gene ends were 5 bases for V and 4 bases for J; bases not matched to a gene: 4. The CDR3 DNA follows: TGTGCCAGCTCAACGACAGGGGGCGGCACTGAAGCTTTCTTT. It is translated as CASSTTGGGTEAFF.

This clonotype was observed at least ten times. The chain employs TRBV15 and TRBJ2-1; TRBD2 matches at 7 bases. CDR1 is LNHNV and CDR2 is YYDKDF in the germline V gene (reference sequence). Germline trimming cut 5 bases from V and 0 bases from J; bases unmatched to any gene: 7. CDR3 length: 16 amino acids. The CDR3, as DNA: TGTGCCACCAGCGTGCGCGGGAGAAGCTCCTACAATGAGCAGTTCTTC. Translating gives CATSVRGRSSYNEQFF.

This clonotype was picked up a small number of times. The CDR3 spells CASSPRGSKAEAFF. CDR3 coding DNA: TGTGCCAGCAGCCCCCGCGGGAGTAAAGCTGAAGCTTTCTTT. This chain joins TRBV11-1 and TRBJ1-1; D unclear. The CDR3 has 14 residues. V was shortened by 5 bases and J by 6 bases, with 16 bases between the two germline ends. In germline, CDR1 is SGHAT, CDR2 FQDESV (reference sequence).

This clonotype was picked up a small number of times. The V gene is TRBV2, the J gene TRBJ2-6; TRBD1 matches 8 bases. Germline CDR1 reads SNHLY; CDR2 reads FYNNEI. CDR3 length: 16 amino acids. V was pared by 7 bases and J by 0 bases, with 5 bases of the junction left unmatched. The CDR3 region has the DNA TGTGCCAGCACCGGGACAGGCCACTCTGGGGCCAACGTCCTGACTTTC. Its translation: CASTGTGHSGANVLTF.

Here the CDR3 DNA reads TGCAGCGTTGAAGGGGCTAGCGGGAGGTCAGATACGCAGTATTTT. The encoded protein is CSVEGASGRSDTQYF. The V and J genes are TRBV29-1 and TRBJ2-3; TRBD2 matches at 11 bases. Trimming cost V 1 base and J 4 bases; bases outside gene matches: 4. The CDR3 contains 15 residues. In germline, CDR1 is SQVTM, CDR2 ANQGSEA.

On this clonotype: A read error may explain this, as a much larger clone is one base away. The chain is built from TRBV14 and TRBJ1-2; D not certain. The germline gives CDR1 SGHDN, CDR2 FVKESK. The CDR3 runs to 13 residues. CDR3 nucleotides: TGTACCAGCAGCCAAGATTACCCTACTGGCTACACCTTC. This sequence encodes CTSSQDYPTGYTF.

This clonotype has more than one count but fewer than ten. The chain employs TRBV18 and TRBJ2-1; the match to TRBD2 covers 11 bases. There are 18 residues in the CDR3. Germline V gene sequence: CDR1 KGHSH, CDR2 LQKENI. Trimming removed 3 bases from V and 2 bases from J; junction bases left unmatched: 9. The CDR3 nucleotides are TGTGCCAGCTCACCTCCCCCCCCGGGACTAGCGGCCTACAATGAGCAGTTCTTC. Encoded protein: CASSPPPPGLAAYNEQFF. The full variable domain, completed using reference TRBV18 and TRBJ2-1, is NAGVMQNPRHLVRRRGQEARLRCSPMKGHSHVYWYRQLPEEGLKFMVYLQKENIIDESGMPKERFSAEFPKEGPSILRIQQVVRGDSAAYFCASSPPPPGLAAYNEQFFGPGTRLTVL.

This clonotype was seen ten or more times. This rearrangement joins TRBV12-3 or TRBV12-4 to TRBJ2-5; D is perhaps TRBD2 (5 bases). Trimming shortened V by 3 bases and J by 5 bases, and 10 bases separated the two germline ends. This CDR3 contains 13 residues. Here the CDR3 reads CASSLSSVETQYF. The CDR3 nucleotides are TGTGCCAGCAGTTTGAGTAGCGTGGAGACCCAGTACTTC.

This clonotype came up many times. V usage is TRBV6-6 and J usage is TRBJ1-2; perhaps TRBD1 as D (5 bases). V lost 0 bases and J lost 8, with 10 bases in between. The CDR3 sequence is 13 residues long. The V gene's germline CDR1 is MNHNY and CDR2 SVGAGI (reference sequence). The CDR3 region is CASSYSSGDGYTF. CDR3 DNA sequence: TGTGCCAGCAGTTACTCTTCTGGGGACGGCTACACCTTC.

This clonotype was detected ten times or more. This rearrangement joins TRBV4-2 to TRBJ2-1; 10 bases fit TRBD1. This CDR3 is 17 amino acids long. V was pared by 3 bases and J by 1 base, with 6 bases of the junction left unmatched. In germline, CDR1 is LGHNA, CDR2 YNFKEQ. The CDR3 loop is CASSQAPGQGSYNEQFF. DNA for the CDR3: TGTGCCAGCAGCCAGGCGCCGGGACAGGGGTCCTACAATGAGCAGTTCTTC.

The chain links TRBV6-5 to TRBJ1-6, with D possibly TRBD1 on 5 matching bases. Trimming took off 2 bases at V and 7 bases at J, with 15 bases between the two ends. The CDR3 runs 16 residues. The germline V gene has CDR1 MNHEY and CDR2 SVGAGI. CDR3 region: CASSYGLGGRNSPLHF. CDR3 in DNA: TGTGCCAGCAGTTACGGGTTGGGGGGTCGAAATTCACCCCTCCACTTT.

The chain is built from TRBV28 and TRBJ2-2; D perhaps matches TRBD1 (6 bases). The V gene lost 3 bases and the J gene lost 4 bases, with 9 bases spanning the gap. Germline CDR1 and CDR2: MDHEN and SYDVKM. This CDR3 has 14 amino acids. The CDR3 nucleotides are TGTGCCAGCAGTTTGGGACACAGCACCGGGGAGCTGTTTTTT. Encoded protein: CASSLGHSTGELFF.

The chain has TRBV28 and TRBJ1-4; 9 bases are shared with TRBD1. J gave up 2 bases and V 4 bases, and 5 bases lay outside the gene matches. The CDR3 is 16 amino acids. Germline CDR1 reads MDHEN; CDR2 reads SYDVKM. The CDR3 nucleotides read TGTGCCAGCAGTTCCGACAGGGGGTCGACTAATGAAAAACTGTTTTTT. Amino acids: CASSSDRGSTNEKLFF.

The sample holds many counts of this clonotype. The rearrangement uses TRBV7-6 and TRBJ2-7, with a tentative D call TRBD1 (5 bases). Germline lookup yields CDR1 SGHVS and CDR2 FNYEAQ. Trimming took off 5 bases at V and 6 bases at J, with 14 bases between the two ends. The CDR3 loop spans 13 amino acids. The CDR3 region is CASSAGNPFEQYF. CDR3 sequence (DNA): TGTGCCAGCAGCGCAGGGAATCCCTTCGAGCAGTACTTC.

This chain connects TRBV27 to TRBJ2-7, with TRBD1 matching over 10 bases. The CDR3 runs to 14 residues. The trim removed 2 bases at V and 6 bases at J, leaving 4 bases unmatched. The germline gives CDR1 MNHEY, CDR2 SMNVEV (reference sequence). The CDR3 region is CASSLRQGAVEQYF. CDR3 in DNA: TGTGCCAGCAGTTTAAGACAGGGGGCGGTCGAGCAGTACTTC.

The chain links TRBV14 to TRBJ2-7; 7 bases are shared with TRBD2. The germline CDR1 and CDR2 sequences are SGHDN and FVKESK. CDR3 size: 16 residues. With 9 bases clipped from V and 5 bases from J, the junction kept 19 bases outside the gene matches. The CDR3 spells CARIQQRTRPLDEQYF. CDR3 coding DNA: TGTGCCAGAATTCAACAGCGGACTAGGCCTCTCGACGAGCAGTACTTC.

This clonotype occurred many times. The gene calls are TRBV29-1 and TRBJ2-1; TRBD1 matches at 9 bases. Germline V gene lookup returns CDR1 SQVTM and CDR2 ANQGSEA. The V and J ends lost 5 bases and 2 bases, in that order; junction bases with no gene match: 4. CDR3 length: 14 amino acids. This chain's CDR3 is CSVRDRATYNEQFF. The CDR3 DNA reads as TGCAGCGTTAGGGACAGGGCAACCTACAATGAGCAGTTCTTC.

In this sample, this clonotype turned up many times. The chain combines TRBV4-2 with TRBJ1-1; 7 bases match TRBD1. The germline V gene has CDR1 LGHNA and CDR2 YNFKEQ. The CDR3 is 16 amino acids. Germline trimming cut 1 base from V and 1 base from J; bases unmatched to any gene: 6. CDR3 protein: CASSQVSRTGNTEAFF. CDR3 in DNA: TGTGCCAGCAGCCAAGTCAGCCGGACAGGGAACACTGAAGCTTTCTTT.

The chain is built from TRBV10-2 and TRBJ2-7, with D unclear. Per the germline V gene, CDR1 is WSHSY and CDR2 is SAAADI. The CDR3 runs to 12 residues. V was shortened by 2 bases and J by 7 bases, with 9 bases between the two germline ends. CDR3 region: CASSELGREQYF. The CDR3 DNA is TGCGCCAGCAGTGAGCTCGGGCGAGAGCAGTACTTC.